These T cell receptor beta chains were read from a single sample in a study of blood T cell repertoires in COVID-19. Assay used: immunoSEQ multiplex PCR; TCRdb lists only in-frame clones, some missing. Of 200,000 to 250,000 clones in the sample, roughly 90% were seen once. The sequenced sample consisted of peripheral blood. These receptors came from a woman in her forties or fifties with acute or convalescent COVID-19. The CDR3 runs from the conserved cysteine through the conserved F or W. A D gene is named only where the DNA matches it firmly. Not every row has a clone size; where given, it reads once, few, many or a size class.

clone_size j_call v_call d_call cdr3_aa cdr3_nt
. TRBJ1-2 TRBV12-3/TRBV12-4 . CASSFWTAGGYTF TGTGCCAGCAGTTTTTGGACTGCCGGTGGCTACACCTTC
. TRBJ2-1 TRBV7-9 . CASSLRGSHEQFF TGTGCCAGCAGCTTAAGAGGGTCACATGAGCAGTTCTTC
. TRBJ1-1 TRBV5-1 . CASSSTGPLDTEAFF TGCGCCAGCAGCTCCACAGGGCCATTGGACACTGAAGCTTTCTTT
. TRBJ1-2 TRBV11-2 . CASSVAGDYGYTF TGTGCCAGCAGCGTGGCCGGGGACTATGGCTACACCTTC
. TRBJ1-2 TRBV30 . CAWSVIGLIYGYTF TGTGCCTGGAGTGTCATAGGACTGATCTATGGCTACACCTTC
. TRBJ1-2 TRBV10-3 . CAIGQVYGYTF TGTGCCATTGGACAAGTCTATGGCTACACCTTC
. TRBJ1-1 TRBV6-2/TRBV6-3 . CASSPTGLNTEAFF TGTGCCAGCAGCCCGACAGGTTTGAACACTGAAGCTTTCTTT
. TRBJ1-2 TRBV6-1 TRBD1 CASSEFDRDRGYTF TGTGCCAGCAGTGAATTCGACCGGGACAGGGGCTACACCTTC
. TRBJ2-1 TRBV7-6 TRBD2 CASTLGGSRNEQFF TGTGCCAGCACCCTTGGCGGGAGCAGGAATGAGCAGTTCTTC
once TRBJ1-2 TRBV11-1 . CASSARGGNYGYTF TGTGCCAGCAGCGCACGAGGGGGAAACTATGGCTACACCTTC
. TRBJ1-5 TRBV6-5 . CASSYPQGNQPQHF TGTGCCAGCAGTTACCCGCAGGGAAATCAGCCCCAGCATTTT
. TRBJ1-2 TRBV9 TRBD1 CASSAPRGQGAGGYTF TGTGCCAGCAGCGCCCCACGAGGACAGGGGGCTGGAGGCTACACCTTC
. TRBJ1-1 TRBV6-4 . CASSDLAGRAFF TGTGCCAGCAGTGATCTGGCAGGTCGGGCTTTCTTT
. TRBJ2-1 TRBV9 . CASSGGKTYNEQFF TGTGCCAGCAGCGGAGGCAAAACCTACAATGAGCAGTTCTTC
. TRBJ1-3 TRBV19 TRBD1 CASSTPQGARGNTIYF TGTGCCAGTAGTACGCCACAGGGGGCGAGAGGAAACACCATATATTTT
. TRBJ2-2 TRBV4-3 . CASSQAVPGQILPGELFF TGCGCCAGCAGCCAAGCCGTACCGGGACAAATTCTACCCGGGGAGCTGTTTTTT
. TRBJ1-6 TRBV2 . CASTRQNSPLHF TGTGCCAGCACCCGACAGAATTCACCCCTCCACTTT
. TRBJ1-5 TRBV12-5 . CASGLFRGSNQPQHF TGTGCTAGTGGTTTGTTCAGGGGAAGCAATCAGCCCCAGCATTTT
. TRBJ2-5 TRBV19 TRBD2 CASSQTQRGQETQYF TGTGCCAGTAGTCAGACACAGCGGGGCCAAGAGACCCAGTACTTC
. TRBJ1-1 TRBV4-1 TRBD1 CASSLIQGDTEAFF TGCGCCAGCAGCCTTATTCAGGGGGACACTGAAGCTTTCTTT
. TRBJ1-6 TRBV5-1 . CASSLGDSDSPLHF TGCGCCAGCAGCTTGGGAGACAGCGATTCACCCCTCCACTTT
. TRBJ2-2 TRBV7-7 TRBD1 CASTTGQGSTGELFF TGTGCCAGCACCACAGGACAGGGGAGCACCGGGGAGCTGTTTTTT
. TRBJ2-3 TRBV4-1 TRBD2 CASSHGGEGGDTQYF TGCGCCAGCAGCCATGGTGGTGAGGGAGGGGATACGCAGTATTTT
. TRBJ1-2 TRBV18 . CASSPSGVEGYGYTF TGTGCCAGCTCTCCGTCAGGGGTTGAAGGCTATGGCTACACCTTC
. TRBJ1-5 TRBV7-2 TRBD1 CASSLRTGGNQPQHF TGTGCCAGCAGCTTAAGGACAGGGGGGAATCAGCCCCAGCATTTT
. TRBJ2-3 TRBV27 . CASSETLRTDTQYF TGTGCCAGCAGTGAGACACTTCGCACAGATACGCAGTATTTT
once TRBJ1-4 TRBV6-1 . CASSDLGTTNEKLFF TGTGCCAGCAGTGATCTAGGAACGACTAATGAAAAACTGTTTTTT
. TRBJ2-3 TRBV7-2 TRBD1 CASSSLGQGNADTQYF TGTGCCAGCAGCTCCCTGGGACAGGGGAACGCAGATACGCAGTATTTT
. TRBJ2-5 TRBV30 . CAWSGQTQETQYF TGTGCCTGGAGTGGACAAACCCAAGAGACCCAGTACTTC
few TRBJ1-5 TRBV18 TRBD1 CASSPATGINQPQHF TGTGCCAGCTCACCGGCGACAGGGATCAATCAGCCCCAGCATTTT
. TRBJ1-1 TRBV7-6 TRBD1 CASSSTWTGEAFF TGTGCCAGCAGCTCTACTTGGACAGGGGAAGCTTTCTTT
. TRBJ1-6 TRBV5-6 TRBD1 CASSLWDRYSPLHF TGTGCCAGCAGCCTATGGGACAGGTATTCACCCCTCCACTTT
few TRBJ1-5 TRBV5-6 . CASSFWGGNQPQHF TGTGCCAGCAGCTTCTGGGGAGGCAATCAGCCCCAGCATTTT
once TRBJ1-3 TRBV5-4 TRBD1 CASSLEDRANTIYF TGTGCCAGCAGCTTGGAGGACAGGGCGAACACCATATATTTT
. TRBJ2-4 TRBV19 TRBD1 CASSSGTGANLAKNIQYF TGTGCCAGTAGCTCCGGGACAGGGGCGAATTTAGCCAAAAACATTCAGTACTTC
. TRBJ2-1 TRBV30 TRBD2 CAWSFPLAGVNHEQFF TGTGCCTGGAGCTTCCCTCTAGCGGGAGTTAATCATGAGCAGTTCTTC
. TRBJ1-5 TRBV27 . CASSAGVAGDHQPQHF TGTGCCAGCAGTGCCGGGGTAGCAGGGGATCATCAGCCCCAGCATTTT
. TRBJ2-5 TRBV19 TRBD2 CASSSMGGETQYF TGTGCCAGTTCCAGCATGGGGGGGGAGACCCAGTACTTC
. TRBJ2-2 TRBV7-3 . CASSSMNTGELFF TGTGCCAGCAGCTCCATGAACACCGGGGAGCTGTTTTTT
once TRBJ2-2 TRBV5-4 TRBD2 CASSLPLAGGPGELFF TGTGCCAGCAGCTTGCCGCTAGCGGGAGGGCCCGGGGAGCTGTTTTTT
. TRBJ2-2 TRBV6-2/TRBV6-3 . CASSYPRGDTGELFF TGTGCCAGCAGTTACCCCAGGGGGGACACCGGGGAGCTGTTTTTT
. TRBJ1-2 TRBV14 TRBD1 CASSQDSERQGACGYTF TGTGCCAGCAGCCAAGATTCGGAGAGACAGGGGGCTTGTGGCTACACCTTC
. TRBJ2-2 TRBV12-3/TRBV12-4 . CASSLQGIGELFF TGTGCCAGCAGTCTCCAGGGAATCGGGGAGCTGTTTTTT
. TRBJ2-5 TRBV6-5 TRBD1 CASSLGQGALETQYF TGTGCCAGCAGCTTGGGACAGGGGGCCTTAGAGACCCAGTACTTC
. TRBJ2-6 TRBV10-3 TRBD2 CAISPKLLLAGDSGANVLTF TGTGCCATCAGTCCGAAATTACTCCTAGCGGGAGATTCTGGGGCCAACGTCCTGACTTTC
once TRBJ1-5 TRBV19 TRBD1 CASSIGDRDQPQHF TGTGCCAGTAGCATAGGGGACAGAGATCAGCCCCAGCATTTT
once TRBJ1-2 TRBV2 TRBD1 CASSEDWTGNYGYTF TGTGCCAGCAGTGAAGATTGGACAGGGAACTATGGCTACACCTTC
few TRBJ2-6 TRBV19 TRBD2 CAGSVGAGGANVLTF TGTGCCGGTTCGGTCGGAGCGGGGGGGGCCAACGTCCTGACTTTC
. TRBJ2-5 TRBV19 . CASRGQLETQYF TGTGCCAGCCGCGGACAGCTAGAGACCCAGTACTTC
. TRBJ2-1 TRBV27 TRBD2 CASSLGGSWTPRGVEQFF TGTGCCAGCAGTTTGGGGGGGTCCTGGACTCCCCGTGGGGTTGAGCAGTTCTTC
. TRBJ1-6 TRBV19 . CASSIGTKGTPLHF TGTGCCAGTAGTATCGGGACAAAGGGGACACCCCTCCACTTT
. TRBJ2-1 TRBV2 TRBD2 CASRDPRLAGGHEQFF TGTGCCAGCAGGGACCCGCGTCTAGCGGGAGGGCATGAGCAGTTCTTC
. TRBJ1-1 TRBV10-3 TRBD1 CAIGTGQPNTEAFF TGTGCCATCGGGACAGGTCAGCCGAACACTGAAGCTTTCTTT
. TRBJ2-3 TRBV7-8 . CASSLGRTTDTQYF TGTGCCAGCAGCTTAGGGAGGACCACAGATACGCAGTATTTT
. TRBJ2-2 TRBV6-1 TRBD1 CASSAGTGVANTGELFF TGTGCCAGCAGTGCCGGGACAGGGGTCGCGAACACCGGGGAGCTGTTTTTT
. TRBJ2-7 TRBV11-2 TRBD2 CASSSFILAGVGYEQYF TGTGCCAGCAGCTCGTTTATCCTAGCGGGAGTCGGCTACGAGCAGTACTTC
. TRBJ1-4 TRBV5-1 . CASSQQGPPTNEKLFF TGCGCCAGCAGCCAACAGGGCCCCCCAACTAATGAAAAACTGTTTTTT
. TRBJ1-5 TRBV6-5 . CASSPRTNPNQPQHF TGTGCCAGCAGTCCACGGACAAATCCGAATCAGCCCCAGCATTTT
once TRBJ2-7 TRBV3-1/TRBV3-2 TRBD2 CASSQTSGGGEQYF TGTGCCAGCAGCCAAACTAGCGGGGGGGGAGAGCAGTACTTC
. TRBJ2-5 TRBV7-2 TRBD2 CASSPGGVPGAQYF TGTGCCAGCAGCCCCGGGGGGGTTCCGGGGGCCCAGTACTTC